The clone carrying this T cell receptor beta chain has a count of ten or more. Antigen: not known. Genomic DNA constituted the template upon which TCR beta VDJ and CDR3 profiling was performed. TCRdb called the reads again in MiXCR, with one record for every CDR3 protein. The sample lists approximately 160,000 distinct CDR3 sequences; roughly 48% were seen once. The sample comes from a study of CD8+CD57+ T cells in acquired aplastic anemia. Turning to the study itself: Sorted CD4+ and CD8+ cells yielded about 3 ug of DNA on average. Healthy donor CD4+ samples were sequenced to a depth that averaged around 9.8 million reads. Study-level findings and limits: Patients and controls were found to share twenty-nine CD8+ CDR3 sequences.

After removal of 6 bases from V and 0 bases from J, the junction contained 3 bases not matched to a gene. The CDR3 has 15 amino acids. The sequenced sample was sorted CD4+, CD8+, or CD8+CD57+ T cells (not recorded which) from PBMCs. This sequence joins TRBV12-3 or TRBV12-4 and TRBJ1-3; 9 bases match TRBD1. This receptor was obtained from a human donor in good health. CDR3 sequence reads: CASRGQGNSGNTIYF. DNA of the CDR3: TGTGCCAGCAGGGGACAGGGAAACTCTGGAAACACCATATATTTT.